What follows are 27 T cell receptor beta chains derived from one specimen sequenced in a study of T cells after yellow fever vaccination (dated by TCRdb to between 2018 and 2020). The library was produced with 5' RACE. The instrument given in TCRdb is Illumina NovaSeq 6000. The public reads were reprocessed in TCRdb via fastp at Q25 and MiXCR, keeping in-frame beta chains. All rows with the same CDR3 protein become a single entry with the most common DNA and genes. The sample yields 400,000 or so distinct CDR3 sequences; approximately 18% were counted once. 18% of the sample is in the top ten clones. In light of the paper, this sample's treatment or condition label describes: live attenuated yellow fever vaccine strain. Sequencing was performed on PBMCs, taken before the yellow fever booster vaccination. The receptors were sampled from a man aged 18-30 years who received the YFV17D yellow fever vaccine.

This clonotype turned up a few times. The rearrangement links TRBV20-1 to TRBJ2-3, with 7 bases matching TRBD2. The trim removed 3 bases at V and 3 bases at J, leaving 9 bases unmatched. The CDR3 consists of 15 residues. CDR1 is DFQATT, CDR2 SNEGSKA, per germline (reference sequence). The CDR3 DNA reads as TGCAGTGCTAGCCTTTGGCGGGGGTTGACAGATACGCAGTATTTT. Encoded protein: CSASLWRGLTDTQYF.

The V call is TRBV18, the J call TRBJ2-5, with D possibly called TRBD1 or TRBD2 (5 bases each). Trimming shortened V by 7 bases and J by 2 bases, and 17 bases separated the two germline ends. The CDR3 length is 15 residues. The V gene's germline CDR1 is KGHSH and CDR2 LQKENI. CDR3 DNA: TGTGCCAGCTTCCCCCGGGACGCCGCTCAAGAGACCCAGTACTTC. This encodes CASFPRDAAQETQYF. Variable domain in full (rest from reference TRBV18 and TRBJ2-5): NAGVMQNPRHLVRRRGQEARLRCSPMKGHSHVYWYRQLPEEGLKFMVYLQKENIIDESGMPKERFSAEFPKEGPSILRIQQVVRGDSAAYFCASFPRDAAQETQYFGPGTRLLVL.

CDR3 amino acids: CATSRGGRGPADTQYF. The CDR3, as DNA: TGTGCCACCAGCAGAGGGGGAAGGGGGCCAGCAGATACGCAGTATTTT. This chain connects TRBV15 to TRBJ2-3; 7 bases are shared with TRBD1. Trimming cost V 1 base and J 4 bases; bases outside gene matches: 8. The CDR3 covers 16 residues. Germline-derived CDR1 and CDR2 are LNHNV and YYDKDF (reference sequence). Full variable domain (remainder filled in from reference TRBV15 and TRBJ2-3): DAMVIQNPRYQVTQFGKPVTLSCSQTLNHNVMYWYQQKSSQAPKLLFHYYDKDFNNEADTPDNFQSRRPNTSFCFLDIRSPGLGDTAMYLCATSRGGRGPADTQYFGPGTRLTVL.

The chain recombines TRBV12-3 or TRBV12-4 with TRBJ2-7, with a possible D match to TRBD1 (5 bases). V dropped 5 bases and J dropped 6 bases, with 20 bases sitting between them. The CDR3 is 15 residues long. DNA for the CDR3: TGTGCCAGCAGTACAGGAGAAGAAGGGTGGGGCGAGCAGTACTTC. This codes for CASSTGEEGWGEQYF.

The CDR3 region is CASGRVMDPGANVLTF. DNA of the CDR3: TGTGCCAGCGGACGGGTGATGGACCCTGGGGCCAACGTCCTGACTTTC. V gene TRBV27 combines with J gene TRBJ2-6; D not certain. The V gene's germline CDR1 is MNHEY and CDR2 SMNVEV (reference sequence). The CDR3 consists of 16 residues. V lost 8 bases to trimming and J lost 2 bases, with 16 bases between them.

This clonotype has more than one count but fewer than ten. J is TRBJ2-7 and V is TRBV18; 8 positions agree with TRBD1. The CDR3 consists of 14 residues. Germline V lookup: CDR1 KGHSH, CDR2 LQKENI. The V gene end was trimmed by 5 bases and the J gene end by 1 base; junction bases not matched to a gene: 4. For the CDR3, the DNA is TGTGCCAGCTCAGTGGACAGGGTGTCCTACGAGCAGTACTTC. Translating it yields CASSVDRVSYEQYF.

This clonotype was detected many times. The V and J genes are TRBV20-1 and TRBJ1-1; 10 bases are a match to TRBD1. CDR1 is DFQATT and CDR2 is SNEGSKA in the germline V gene (reference sequence). The CDR3 is made up of 16 amino acids. The V segment lost 5 bases and the J segment 4 bases; nucleotides outside the gene matches: 13. The CDR3 DNA is TGCAGTGCTCCCCGGGACAGGGGAAGGCTCGGCACTGAAGCTTTCTTT. Translating it yields CSAPRDRGRLGTEAFF.

This clonotype was counted between two and nine times. This chain links TRBV5-1 with TRBJ1-1, with unresolved D. The CDR3 loop spans 14 amino acids. Trimming cost V 4 bases and J 4 bases, with 14 bases left between them. Germline assignment: CDR1 SGHRS and CDR2 YFSETQ. CDR3 sequence reads: CASSPGTFGTEAFF. The CDR3 DNA reads as TGCGCCAGCAGCCCTGGTACCTTCGGCACTGAAGCTTTCTTT.

This chain connects TRBV28 to TRBJ1-6; D perhaps matches TRBD1 (6 bases). CDR1 is MDHEN and CDR2 is SYDVKM in the germline V gene. V lost 8 bases and J 7 bases, leaving 9 bases between the germline ends. The CDR3 length is 12 residues. The CDR3 loop reads CASSGANSPLHF. In nucleotides, the CDR3 is TGTGCCAGCTCAGGGGCAAATTCACCCCTCCACTTT.

This clonotype was detected many times. The V call is TRBV6-5, the J call TRBJ2-2; no definite D call. Trimming shortened V by 0 bases and J by 3 bases, and 8 bases separated the two germline ends. Germline CDR1 and CDR2: MNHEY and SVGAGI. This CDR3 has 15 residues. CDR3 in DNA: TGTGCCAGCAGTTACTCAGACATTTACACCGGGGAGCTGTTTTTT. Its protein is CASSYSDIYTGELFF.

This clonotype was seen only once. The J gene is TRBJ1-6, the V gene TRBV18, with unresolved D. Germline CDR1 reads KGHSH; CDR2 reads LQKENI. Trimming shortened V by 6 bases and J by 7 bases, and 13 bases separated the two germline ends. The CDR3 length is 14 residues. CDR3 nucleotide sequence: TGTGCCAGCTCTTACGGCCCCGAGAATTCACCCCTCCACTTT. It yields the protein CASSYGPENSPLHF. The full variable domain, completed using reference TRBV18 and TRBJ1-6, is NAGVMQNPRHLVRRRGQEARLRCSPMKGHSHVYWYRQLPEEGLKFMVYLQKENIIDESGMPKERFSAEFPKEGPSILRIQQVVRGDSAAYFCASSYGPENSPLHFGNGTRLTVT.

This clonotype was seen only a few times. The chain carries TRBV6-5 and TRBJ1-3; D gene uncertain. CDR1 and CDR2 from the germline V gene are MNHEY and SVGAGI. V was clipped by 7 bases and J by 0 bases, with 13 bases between them. The CDR3 runs to 15 residues. CDR3 amino acids: CASTTWAGSGNTIYF. The CDR3, as DNA: TGTGCCAGCACGACCTGGGCCGGCTCTGGAAACACCATATATTTT.

In its sample, this clonotype was seen a few times. The rearrangement uses TRBV5-1 and TRBJ1-3; unclear D gene. CDR3 length: 15 residues. Germline-derived CDR1 and CDR2 are SGHRS and YFSETQ. V lost 0 bases and J lost 0, with 7 bases in between. The CDR3 protein is CASSLGKGSGNTIYF. For the CDR3, the DNA is TGCGCCAGCAGCTTGGGTAAAGGCTCTGGAAACACCATATATTTT.

This clonotype was counted between two and nine times. V gene TRBV5-5 combines with J gene TRBJ2-2; D gene uncertain. The germline V and J ends were trimmed by 4 bases and 6 bases, with 7 bases remaining between them. Germline loops: CDR1 SGHKS, CDR2 YYEKEE (reference sequence). The CDR3 spans 12 residues. This CDR3 is CASSHSPGELFF. The CDR3 DNA reads as TGTGCCAGCAGCCATTCCCCCGGGGAGCTGTTTTTT.

This clonotype showed up just a few times. This chain uses TRBV14 with TRBJ2-2, with D tentatively TRBD2 (6 bases). Germline V gene data show CDR1 as SGHDN and CDR2 as FVKESK. Trimming took off 3 bases at V and 4 bases at J, with 12 bases between the two ends. This CDR3 has 15 residues. Here the CDR3 reads CASSHYQGLTGELFF. The CDR3 bases are TGTGCCAGCAGCCACTACCAGGGACTCACCGGGGAGCTGTTTTTT.

This clonotype was seen a few times. V gene TRBV2 combines with J gene TRBJ2-5; perhaps TRBD1 as D (5 bases). Trimming removed 6 bases from V and 1 base from J, with 9 bases in between. Germline V gene data show CDR1 as SNHLY and CDR2 as FYNNEI. The CDR3 covers 13 residues. The chain's CDR3 is CASRRQPQETQYF. The CDR3 bases are TGTGCCAGCAGAAGACAGCCCCAAGAGACCCAGTACTTC. Complete variable domain (other parts from reference TRBV2 and TRBJ2-5): EPEVTQTPSHQVTQMGQEVILRCVPISNHLYFYWYRQILGQKVEFLVSFYNNEISEKSEIFDDQFSVERPDGSNFTLKIRSTKLEDSAMYFCASRRQPQETQYFGPGTRLLVL.

This clonotype was detected only a few times. The chain recombines TRBV5-6 with TRBJ2-1; 14 bases are shared with TRBD2. The CDR3 has 16 residues. Germline values: CDR1 SGHDT, CDR2 YYEEEE. V lost 2 bases and J lost 8; bases outside the gene matches: 6. The CDR3 sequence: CASSLPGLAGGYEQFF. The CDR3 DNA reads TGTGCCAGCAGCTTACCTGGACTAGCGGGGGGTTATGAGCAGTTCTTC.

This clonotype was recorded at least ten times. CDR3 sequence reads: CATSRGIGQGADTQYF. CDR3 DNA sequence: TGTGCCACCAGCAGAGGGATCGGACAGGGGGCAGATACGCAGTATTTT. The chain links TRBV15 to TRBJ2-3, with 10 bases that match TRBD1. This CDR3 comprises 16 residues. The V segment lost 1 base and the J segment 4 bases; nucleotides outside the gene matches: 5. Looked up from germline, CDR1 is LNHNV and CDR2 is YYDKDF (reference sequence).

This clonotype showed up just a few times. The chain's CDR3 is CASSLSSGATYEQYF. CDR3 DNA sequence: TGTGCCAGCAGCCTTTCTAGCGGGGCCACCTACGAGCAGTACTTC. V usage is TRBV4-2 and J usage is TRBJ2-7, with 9 bases fitting TRBD2. CDR1 LGHNA and CDR2 YNFKEQ come from the germline V gene. Germline trimming cut 4 bases from V and 2 bases from J; bases unmatched to any gene: 6. The CDR3 is 15 residues long.

In this sample, this clonotype turned up a few times. The rearrangement links TRBV7-2 to TRBJ2-3; a possible D gene is TRBD2 (6 bases). The germline CDR1 and CDR2 sequences are SGHTA and FQGNSA. The CDR3 sequence is 15 residues long. V shed 1 base and J shed 3 bases, with 11 bases lying between them. The CDR3 region is CASSLGPGETDTQYF. The CDR3 DNA sequence: TGTGCCAGCAGCTTAGGTCCGGGGGAGACAGATACGCAGTATTTT.

The CDR3 spells CASSFQSGTSGDSDTQYF. The CDR3 bases are TGTGCCAGCAGCTTCCAGTCCGGGACTAGCGGTGATTCAGATACGCAGTATTTT. The chain carries TRBV11-2 and TRBJ2-3, with 11 nucleotides matching TRBD2. V gave up 3 bases and J gave up 4 bases; unmatched junction bases: 12. In germline, CDR1 is SGHAT, CDR2 FQNNGV. The CDR3 loop spans 18 amino acids.

The CDR3, as DNA: TGCAGTGCTAGGCCTAGCTTCGCTGGGGGCCCCTCCTACGAGCAGTACTTC. As protein: CSARPSFAGGPSYEQYF. The V gene is TRBV20-1, the J gene TRBJ2-7; possibly TRBD1 for D (6 bases). Trimming removed 3 bases from V and 0 bases from J, with 21 bases in between. The germline CDR1 and CDR2 sequences are DFQATT and SNEGSKA (reference sequence). CDR3 size: 17 residues.

The table lists this clonotype with a few counts. The rearrangement joins TRBV15 to TRBJ2-1; D gene uncertain. Germline CDR1 LNHNV, CDR2 YYDKDF (reference sequence). The CDR3 runs to 16 residues. Trimming pared 0 bases from V and 5 bases from J, leaving 14 bases between. The CDR3 DNA reads TGTGCCACCAGCAGAGATCGGGCCCCCCCCCACAATGAGCAGTTCTTC. Amino acid sequence: CATSRDRAPPHNEQFF.

The chain employs TRBV20-1 and TRBJ2-3; either TRBD1 or TRBD2 may fit D (6 bases each). V was trimmed by 7 bases and J by 2 bases, leaving 16 bases between them. CDR3 length equals 14 residues. Germline assignment: CDR1 DFQATT and CDR2 SNEGSKA (reference sequence). The CDR3 DNA reads TGCAGTGGGATGGGGGGCCCCCCCACAGATACGCAGTATTTT. Translation gives CSGMGGPPTDTQYF.

This sequence joins TRBV20-1 and TRBJ2-3; D remains unclear. The length of the CDR3 is 16 residues. CDR1 and CDR2 (germline): DFQATT, SNEGSKA (reference sequence). Trimming removed 5 bases from V and 0 bases from J, with 18 bases in between. The CDR3 protein is CSAALPGAASTDTQYF. CDR3 nucleotide sequence: TGCAGTGCTGCCCTCCCCGGCGCGGCTAGCACAGATACGCAGTATTTT.

This clonotype has a handful of counts. CDR3 loop: CASSSGGGAWYNEQFF. CDR3 DNA sequence: TGCGCCAGCAGCTCAGGCGGGGGGGCCTGGTACAATGAGCAGTTCTTC. The chain employs TRBV5-1 and TRBJ2-1; 9 positions match TRBD2. This CDR3 comprises 16 residues. V was clipped by 3 bases and J by 4 bases; unmatched bases: 8. Per the germline V gene, CDR1 is SGHRS and CDR2 is YFSETQ.

This clonotype has more than one count but fewer than ten. The chain is built from TRBV6-2 or TRBV6-3 and TRBJ2-1, with D unresolved. The CDR3 spans 12 residues. Trimming removed 5 bases from V and 4 bases from J, with 6 bases in between. Germline CDR1 MNHEY, CDR2 SVGEGT. The CDR3 region is CASSGQYNEQFF. Here the CDR3 DNA reads TGTGCCAGCAGTGGGCAATACAATGAGCAGTTCTTC.